This T cell receptor (beta chain) was sequenced for a study of blood T cell repertoires in COVID-19. How the authors handled the data: Amplified reference gene primers provided the basis for estimating nucleated cell counts. Libraries were prepared by immunoSEQ multiplex PCR; TCRdb keeps only in-frame clonotypes and omits some of them. V and J calls and clone size are copied from that table; D and trimming were computed from the DNA. Of 150,000 or so clones listed, around four fifths are singletons. This CDR3 region has 13 residues. The germline V and J ends were trimmed by 2 bases and 10 bases, with 14 bases remaining between them. Germline V gene data show CDR1 as SGHRS and CDR2 as YFSETQ.

The clonotype comes from a human donor in a cohort sampled during active COVID-19. This chain links TRBV5-1 with TRBJ2-3, with D possibly being TRBD2 (5 bases). Sample: peripheral blood. In nucleotides, the CDR3 is TGCGCCAGCAGCTTCGATTCGGGATGGGCGCAGTATTTT. Amino acid sequence: CASSFDSGWAQYF. Full variable domain (missing parts from reference TRBV5-1 and TRBJ2-3): KAGVTQTPRYLIKTRGQQVTLSCSPISGHRSVSWYQQTPGQGLQFLFEYFSETQRNKGNFPGRFSGRQFSNSRSEMNVSTLELGDSALYLCASSFDSGWAQYFGPGTRLTVL.